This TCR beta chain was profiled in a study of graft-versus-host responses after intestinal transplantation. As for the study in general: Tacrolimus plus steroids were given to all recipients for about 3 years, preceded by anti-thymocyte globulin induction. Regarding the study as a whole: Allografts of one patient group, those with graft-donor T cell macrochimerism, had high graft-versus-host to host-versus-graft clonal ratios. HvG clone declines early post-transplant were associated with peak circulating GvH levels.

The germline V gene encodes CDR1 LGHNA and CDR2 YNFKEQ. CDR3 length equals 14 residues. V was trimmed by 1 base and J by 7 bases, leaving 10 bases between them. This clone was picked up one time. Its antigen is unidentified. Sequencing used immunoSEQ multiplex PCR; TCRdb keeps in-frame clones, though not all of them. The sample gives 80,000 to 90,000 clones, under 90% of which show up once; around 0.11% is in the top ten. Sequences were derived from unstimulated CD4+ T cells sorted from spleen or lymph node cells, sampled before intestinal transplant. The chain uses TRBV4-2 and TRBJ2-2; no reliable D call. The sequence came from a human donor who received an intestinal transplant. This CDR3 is CASSQGQVGGELFF. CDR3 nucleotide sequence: TGTGCCAGCAGCCAAGGTCAGGTTGGCGGGGAGCTGTTTTTT.